This is a list of T cell receptor beta chains from one sample in a study of regulatory T cells in long-lasting Graves disease. One entry per CDR3 protein results from TCRdb running MiXCR on the multiplex PCR reads. This table holds about 660,000 distinct CDR3 sequences, around 30% found once. The specimen was peripheral blood mononuclear cells (PBMCs), collected when the disease was refractory, from a patient treated with antithyroid drugs. The receptors come from a female donor with Graves disease. CDR3s include the opening cysteine and the closing phenylalanine or tryptophan. The D gene is left open where the match is weak.

J gene	V gene	D gene	CDR3 protein
TRBJ1-2	TRBV12-3/TRBV12-4	-	CASSSGGLSEGYTF
TRBJ1-5	TRBV12-3/TRBV12-4	-	CASSLYSNQPQHF
TRBJ1-1	TRBV10-2	-	CASRSGGRPEAFF
TRBJ1-2	TRBV5-4	-	CASSFRGGRGRSYGYTF
TRBJ2-7	TRBV29-1	TRBD2	CSVTSGRSYEQYF
TRBJ1-1	TRBV7-3	-	CASSPLAGAANTEAFF
TRBJ2-7	TRBV28	TRBD1	CASREVTGGGHEQYF
TRBJ2-7	TRBV11-1	-	CASSSLLGAYEQYF
TRBJ1-2	TRBV6-1	-	CASSARRGGVGGYTF
TRBJ1-5	TRBV3-1	TRBD1	CASSPGTGWSNQPQHF
TRBJ2-3	TRBV6-2/TRBV6-3	TRBD1	CASRLRQGADTQYF
TRBJ1-3	TRBV6-1	TRBD1	CASSHRGRSGNTIYF
TRBJ1-4	TRBV6-1	-	CASRLQRPGEKLFF
TRBJ1-5	TRBV20-1	-	CSARDLGGPSGNQPQHF
TRBJ1-4	TRBV7-9	-	CASSLGGRGPADEKLFF
TRBJ1-5	TRBV6-1	-	CASSRVGNQPQHF
TRBJ1-1	TRBV4-1	TRBD1	CASSRIRGLEAFF
TRBJ1-6	TRBV6-2/TRBV6-3	TRBD1	CASSTGQGNNSPLHF
TRBJ1-2	TRBV6-5	-	CASSYSGAPSGGYTF
TRBJ1-5	TRBV28	TRBD1	CASRRGTGTHSNQPQHF
TRBJ1-2	TRBV28	TRBD1	CASSEGQGNYGYTF
TRBJ1-5	TRBV30	-	CAWSEQGSQPQHF
TRBJ1-2	TRBV5-1	TRBD1	CASSLGQFYDYTF
TRBJ1-6	TRBV18	-	CASSRVRGDSPLHF
TRBJ2-7	TRBV6-2/TRBV6-3	TRBD2	CASSYRGVRYEQYF
TRBJ1-1	TRBV2	TRBD1	CASSLTGGWEAFF
TRBJ2-7	TRBV7-9	TRBD2	CASSTRTSNEQYF
TRBJ1-2	TRBV6-1	-	CASTKGRVIGYTF
TRBJ2-7	TRBV5-4	-	CASSLRDGTFISYEQYF
TRBJ1-1	TRBV11-1	-	CASSLRQTFEAFF
TRBJ1-1	TRBV20-1	-	CSAPLRNTEAFF
TRBJ1-4	TRBV29-1	-	CSATTGPNEKLFF
TRBJ2-7	TRBV12-5	TRBD1	CASGLGTGMYF
TRBJ1-1	TRBV9	TRBD1	CASSETGRRNTEAFF
TRBJ1-2	TRBV28	-	CASSLSGAAYGYTF
TRBJ1-6	TRBV6-1	-	CASSEVTGSVLNSPLHF
TRBJ2-5	TRBV20-1	-	CSAREVADQETQYF
TRBJ2-7	TRBV3-1	-	CASTRGQGGEQYF
TRBJ1-6	TRBV30	-	CAWSVSRAGSSYNSPLHF